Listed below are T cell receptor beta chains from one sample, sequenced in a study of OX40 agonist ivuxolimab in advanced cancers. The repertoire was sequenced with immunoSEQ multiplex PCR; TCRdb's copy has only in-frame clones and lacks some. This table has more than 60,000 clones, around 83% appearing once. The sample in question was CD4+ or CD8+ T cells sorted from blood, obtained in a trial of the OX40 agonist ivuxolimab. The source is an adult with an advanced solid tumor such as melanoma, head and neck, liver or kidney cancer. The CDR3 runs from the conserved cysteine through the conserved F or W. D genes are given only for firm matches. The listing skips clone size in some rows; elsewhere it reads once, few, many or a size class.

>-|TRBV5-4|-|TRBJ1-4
CASRRGLNEKLFF
TGTGCCAGCAGGCGGGGACTGAATGAAAAACTGTTTTTT
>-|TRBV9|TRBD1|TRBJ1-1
CASSAQGYTEAFF
TGTGCCAGCAGCGCACAGGGGTACACTGAAGCTTTCTTT
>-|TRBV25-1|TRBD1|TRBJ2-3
CASSGDSSSTDTQYF
TGTGCCAGCAGTGGGGACAGTAGTAGCACAGATACGCAGTATTTT
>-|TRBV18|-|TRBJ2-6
CASTPFLLSGANVLTF
TGTGCCAGCACGCCGTTCCTTTTATCTGGGGCCAACGTCCTGACTTTC
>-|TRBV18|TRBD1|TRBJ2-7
CASSPRGGPTGGGYEQYF
TGTGCCAGCTCACCACGGGGCGGGCCTACAGGGGGAGGCTACGAGCAGTACTTC
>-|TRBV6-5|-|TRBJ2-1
CASSYEQGASYNEQFF
TGTGCCAGCAGTTACGAACAGGGAGCTAGCTACAATGAGCAGTTCTTC
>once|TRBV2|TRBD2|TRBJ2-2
CASQGLAGNTGELFF
TGTGCCAGCCAGGGGCTAGCGGGGAACACCGGGGAGCTGTTTTTT
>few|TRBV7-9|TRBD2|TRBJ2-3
CASSLSGTSADTQYF
TGTGCCAGCAGCTTATCCGGGACTAGTGCAGATACGCAGTATTTT
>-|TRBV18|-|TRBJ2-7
CASSAGRTYEQYF
TGTGCCAGCTCAGCCGGGCGTACCTACGAGCAGTACTTC
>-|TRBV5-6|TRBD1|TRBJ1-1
CASSFGQGGTEAFF
TGTGCCAGCAGCTTTGGACAGGGTGGCACTGAAGCTTTCTTT
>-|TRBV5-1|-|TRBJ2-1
CASSFDPPNNEQFF
TGCGCCAGCAGCTTCGATCCCCCCAACAATGAGCAGTTCTTC
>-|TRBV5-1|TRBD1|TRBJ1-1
CASSLAGTANTEAFF
TGCGCCAGCAGCTTGGCGGGGACAGCGAACACTGAAGCTTTCTTT
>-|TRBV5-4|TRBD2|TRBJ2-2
CASSLRGLAGSSGELFF
TGTGCCAGCAGCTTGAGGGGACTAGCGGGGTCGTCCGGGGAGCTGTTTTTT
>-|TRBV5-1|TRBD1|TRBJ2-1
CASSKGTVSYNEQFF
TGCGCCAGCAGCAAAGGGACAGTCTCCTACAATGAGCAGTTCTTC